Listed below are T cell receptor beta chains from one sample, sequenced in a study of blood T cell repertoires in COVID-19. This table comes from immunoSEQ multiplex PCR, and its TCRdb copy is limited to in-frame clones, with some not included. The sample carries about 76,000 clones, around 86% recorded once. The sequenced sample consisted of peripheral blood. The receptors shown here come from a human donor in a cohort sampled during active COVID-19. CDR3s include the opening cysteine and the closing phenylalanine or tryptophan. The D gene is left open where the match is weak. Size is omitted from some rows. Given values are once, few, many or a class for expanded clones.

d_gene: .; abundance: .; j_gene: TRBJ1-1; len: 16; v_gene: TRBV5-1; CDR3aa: CASSLLRGLMNTEAFF; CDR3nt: TGCGCCAGCAGCTTACTCAGGGGCCTAATGAACACTGAAGCTTTCTTT
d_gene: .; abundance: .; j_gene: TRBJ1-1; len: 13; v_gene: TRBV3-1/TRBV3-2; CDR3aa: CASSPTLNTEAFF; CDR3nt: TGTGCCAGCAGCCCTACCTTGAACACTGAAGCTTTCTTT
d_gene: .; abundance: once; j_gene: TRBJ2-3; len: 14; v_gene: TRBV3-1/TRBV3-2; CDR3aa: CASSGDLITDTQYF; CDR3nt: TGTGCCAGCAGCGGGGACTTGATCACAGATACGCAGTATTTT
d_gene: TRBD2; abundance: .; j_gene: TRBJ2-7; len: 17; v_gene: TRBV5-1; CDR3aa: CASSLGSGAVYSYEQYF; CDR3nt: TGCGCCAGCAGCTTGGGAAGCGGGGCGGTTTACTCCTACGAGCAGTACTTC
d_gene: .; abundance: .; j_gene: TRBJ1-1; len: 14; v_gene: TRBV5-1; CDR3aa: CASSLIGADTEAFF; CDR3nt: TGCGCCAGCAGCTTGATAGGGGCCGACACTGAAGCTTTCTTT
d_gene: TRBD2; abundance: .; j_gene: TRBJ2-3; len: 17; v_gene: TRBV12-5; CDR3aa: CASGLGTSGGSTDTQYF; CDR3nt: TGTGCTAGTGGTTTAGGGACTAGCGGGGGGAGCACAGATACGCAGTATTTT
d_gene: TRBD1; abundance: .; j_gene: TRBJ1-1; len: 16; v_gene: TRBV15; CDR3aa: CATSREIPGQGGIAFF; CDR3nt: TGTGCCACCAGCAGAGAAATCCCCGGACAGGGAGGTATAGCTTTCTTT
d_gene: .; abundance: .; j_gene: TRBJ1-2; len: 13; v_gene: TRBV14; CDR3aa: CASSQDNNYGYTF; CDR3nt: TGTGCCAGCAGCCAAGACAATAACTATGGCTACACCTTC
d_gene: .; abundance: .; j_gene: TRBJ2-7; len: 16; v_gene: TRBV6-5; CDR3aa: CASSYSNSRVPYEQYF; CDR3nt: TGTGCCAGCAGTTACTCTAACAGCCGAGTGCCCTACGAGCAGTACTTC
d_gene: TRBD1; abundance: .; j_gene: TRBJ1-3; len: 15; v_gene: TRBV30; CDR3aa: CAWSVGGTGGNTIYF; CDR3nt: TGTGCCTGGAGCGTTGGAGGGACAGGGGGAAACACCATATATTTT
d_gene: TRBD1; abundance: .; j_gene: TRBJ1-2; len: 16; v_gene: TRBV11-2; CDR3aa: CASSLGWTGGFGGYTF; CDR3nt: TGTGCCAGCAGCTTAGGGTGGACAGGGGGCTTTGGTGGCTACACCTTC
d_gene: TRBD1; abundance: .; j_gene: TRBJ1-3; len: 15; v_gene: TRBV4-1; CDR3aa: CASSLDRVSGNTIYF; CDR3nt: TGCGCCAGCAGCCTCGACAGGGTTTCTGGAAACACCATATATTTT
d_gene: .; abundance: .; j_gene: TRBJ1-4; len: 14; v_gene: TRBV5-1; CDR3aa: CASSSTVSNEKLFF; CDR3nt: TGCGCCAGCAGCTCTACGGTGTCTAATGAAAAACTGTTTTTT
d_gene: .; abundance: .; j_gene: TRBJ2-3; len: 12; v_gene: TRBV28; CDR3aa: CASSAVTDTQYF; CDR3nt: TGTGCCAGCAGCGCAGTCACAGATACGCAGTATTTT
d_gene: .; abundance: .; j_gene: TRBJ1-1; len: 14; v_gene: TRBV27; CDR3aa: CASSLSVMNTEAFF; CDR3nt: TGTGCCAGCAGTTTGTCAGTTATGAACACTGAAGCTTTCTTT
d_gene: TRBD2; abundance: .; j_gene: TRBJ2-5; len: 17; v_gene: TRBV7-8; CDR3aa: CASSPKPGTSRSETQYF; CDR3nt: TGTGCCAGCAGCCCAAAACCCGGGACTAGTAGAAGTGAGACCCAGTACTTC
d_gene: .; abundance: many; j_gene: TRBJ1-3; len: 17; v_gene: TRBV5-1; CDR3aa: CASSLELAGVNGNTIYF; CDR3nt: TGCGCCAGCAGCTTGGAGTTAGCAGGGGTGAATGGAAACACCATATATTTT
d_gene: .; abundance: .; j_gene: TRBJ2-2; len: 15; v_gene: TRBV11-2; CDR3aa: CASSLVSGNTGELFF; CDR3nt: TGTGCCAGCAGCTTAGTTAGCGGGAACACCGGGGAGCTGTTTTTT
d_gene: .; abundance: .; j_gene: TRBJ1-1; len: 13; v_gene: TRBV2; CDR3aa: CASSVTMNTEAFF; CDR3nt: TGTGCCAGCAGTGTTACTATGAACACTGAAGCTTTCTTT
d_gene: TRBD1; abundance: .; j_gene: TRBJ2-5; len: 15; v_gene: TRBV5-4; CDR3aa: CASSSLGQAQETQYF; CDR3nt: TGTGCCAGCAGCTCGCTGGGACAGGCCCAAGAGACCCAGTACTTC
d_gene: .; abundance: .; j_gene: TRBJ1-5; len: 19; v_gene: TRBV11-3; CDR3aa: CASSLGDRARNHSNQPQHF; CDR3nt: TGTGCCAGCAGCTTGGGCGACAGAGCCAGAAATCATAGCAATCAGCCCCAGCATTTT
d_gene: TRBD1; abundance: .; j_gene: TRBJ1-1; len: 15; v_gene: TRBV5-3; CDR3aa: CARSPGQGADTEAFF; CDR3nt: TGTGCCAGAAGTCCCGGTCAGGGGGCGGACACTGAAGCTTTCTTT
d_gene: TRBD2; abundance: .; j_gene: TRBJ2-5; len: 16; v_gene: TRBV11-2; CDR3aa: CASSLDPGGNQETQYF; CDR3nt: TGTGCCAGCAGCTTAGATCCGGGGGGGAACCAAGAGACCCAGTACTTC
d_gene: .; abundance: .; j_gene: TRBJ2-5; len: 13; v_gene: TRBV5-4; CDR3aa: CASSLEASETQYF; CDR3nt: TGTGCCAGCAGCTTGGAAGCGTCTGAGACCCAGTACTTC
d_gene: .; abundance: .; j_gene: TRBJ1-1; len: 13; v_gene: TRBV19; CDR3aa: CASSIEAGPEAFF; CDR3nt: TGTGCCAGTAGTATAGAGGCGGGTCCTGAAGCTTTCTTT
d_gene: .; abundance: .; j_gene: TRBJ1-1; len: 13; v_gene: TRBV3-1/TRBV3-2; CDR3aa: CASSPRGITEAFF; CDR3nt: TGTGCCAGCAGCCCCCGAGGGATCACTGAAGCTTTCTTT
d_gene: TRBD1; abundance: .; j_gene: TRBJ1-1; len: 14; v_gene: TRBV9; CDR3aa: CASSGRQGGTEAFF; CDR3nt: TGTGCCAGCAGCGGTAGACAGGGGGGCACTGAAGCTTTCTTT
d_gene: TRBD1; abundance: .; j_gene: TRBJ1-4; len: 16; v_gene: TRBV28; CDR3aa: CASSSPPGQGNEKLFF; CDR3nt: TGTGCCAGCAGTTCACCCCCGGGACAGGGGAATGAAAAACTGTTTTTT
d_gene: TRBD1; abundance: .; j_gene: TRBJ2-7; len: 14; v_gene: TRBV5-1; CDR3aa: CASSFRDRGYEQYF; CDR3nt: TGCGCCAGCAGCTTCCGGGACAGGGGCTACGAGCAGTACTTC
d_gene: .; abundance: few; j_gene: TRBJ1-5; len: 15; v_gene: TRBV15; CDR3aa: CATSRAGGGNQPQHF; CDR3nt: TGTGCCACCAGCAGAGCCGGGGGGGGAAATCAGCCCCAGCATTTT
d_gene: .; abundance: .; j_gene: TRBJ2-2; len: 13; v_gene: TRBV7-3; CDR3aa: CASSFGLAGELFF; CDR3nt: TGTGCCAGCAGCTTCGGACTTGCCGGGGAGCTGTTTTTT
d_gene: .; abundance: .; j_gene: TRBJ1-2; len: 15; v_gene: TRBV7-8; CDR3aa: CASSLGGGLDYGYTF; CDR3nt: TGTGCCAGCAGCTTAGGCGGGGGGCTTGACTATGGCTACACCTTC
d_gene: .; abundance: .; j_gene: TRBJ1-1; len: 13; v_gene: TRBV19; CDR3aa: CATMTGPNTEAFF; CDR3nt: TGTGCCACTATGACAGGCCCGAACACTGAAGCTTTCTTT
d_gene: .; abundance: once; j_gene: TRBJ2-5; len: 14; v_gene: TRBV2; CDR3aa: CASRITVIQETQYF; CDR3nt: TGTGCCAGCAGAATCACGGTGATCCAAGAGACCCAGTACTTC
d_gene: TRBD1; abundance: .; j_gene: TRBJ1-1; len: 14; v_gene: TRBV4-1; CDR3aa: CASSKDRGALWAFF; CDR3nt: TGCGCCAGCAGCAAGGACAGGGGCGCCCTTTGGGCTTTCTTT
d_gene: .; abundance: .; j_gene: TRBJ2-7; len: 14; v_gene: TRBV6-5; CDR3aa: CASSLGGAIDEQYF; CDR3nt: TGTGCCAGCAGCCTGGGGGGGGCGATTGATGAGCAGTACTTC
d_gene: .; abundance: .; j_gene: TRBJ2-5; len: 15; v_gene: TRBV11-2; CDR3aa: CASSLHGQNTETQYF; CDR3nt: TGTGCCAGCAGCTTACATGGACAGAATACGGAGACCCAGTACTTC